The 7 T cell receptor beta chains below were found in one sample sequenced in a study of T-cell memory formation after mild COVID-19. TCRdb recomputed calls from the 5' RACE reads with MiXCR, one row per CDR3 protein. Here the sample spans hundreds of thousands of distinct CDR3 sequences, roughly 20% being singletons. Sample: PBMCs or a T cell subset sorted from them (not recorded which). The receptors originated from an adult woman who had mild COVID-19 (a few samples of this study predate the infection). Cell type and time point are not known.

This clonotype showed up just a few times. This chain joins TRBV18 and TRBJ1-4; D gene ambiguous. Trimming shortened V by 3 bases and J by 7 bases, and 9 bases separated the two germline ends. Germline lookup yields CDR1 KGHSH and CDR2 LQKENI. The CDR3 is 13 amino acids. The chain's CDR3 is CASSPARREKLFF. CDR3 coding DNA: TGTGCCAGCTCACCTGCAAGACGTGAAAAACTGTTTTTT.

CDR3 sequence (DNA): TGCAGTGCTAGGGGACAGCTAGTGAACACTGAAGCTTTCTTT. Its protein product is CSARGQLVNTEAFF. The chain employs TRBV20-1 and TRBJ1-1, with 7 bases matching TRBD1. J lost 0 bases, V lost 3 bases, and 4 bases had no gene match. The CDR3 length is 14 residues. The germline gives CDR1 DFQATT, CDR2 SNEGSKA (reference sequence).

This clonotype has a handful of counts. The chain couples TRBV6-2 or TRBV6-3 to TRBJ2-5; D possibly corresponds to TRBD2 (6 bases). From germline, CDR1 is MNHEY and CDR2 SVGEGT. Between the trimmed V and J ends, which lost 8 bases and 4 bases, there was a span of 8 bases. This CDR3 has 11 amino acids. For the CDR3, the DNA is TGTGCCAGCCGGGAGCGAGAGACCCAGTACTTC. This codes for CASRERETQYF.

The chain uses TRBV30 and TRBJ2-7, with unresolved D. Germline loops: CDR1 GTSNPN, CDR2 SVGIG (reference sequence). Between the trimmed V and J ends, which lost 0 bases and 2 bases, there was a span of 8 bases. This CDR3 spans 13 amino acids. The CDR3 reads CAWSVTVTYEQYF. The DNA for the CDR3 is TGTGCCTGGAGTGTAACAGTGACCTACGAGCAGTACTTC.

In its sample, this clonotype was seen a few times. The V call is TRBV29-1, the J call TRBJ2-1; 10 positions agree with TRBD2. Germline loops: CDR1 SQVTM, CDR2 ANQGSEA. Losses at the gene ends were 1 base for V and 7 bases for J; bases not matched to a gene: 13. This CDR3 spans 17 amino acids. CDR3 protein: CSVEVGVAGGLRNEQFF. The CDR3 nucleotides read TGCAGCGTTGAAGTAGGGGTAGCGGGGGGCCTGCGGAATGAGCAGTTCTTC.

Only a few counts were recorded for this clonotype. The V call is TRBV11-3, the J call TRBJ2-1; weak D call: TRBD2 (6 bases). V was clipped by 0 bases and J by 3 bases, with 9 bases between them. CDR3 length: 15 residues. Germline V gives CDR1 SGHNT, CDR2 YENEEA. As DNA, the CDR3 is TGTGCCAGCAGCTTAGAAGGCGGGGTCTACAATGAGCAGTTCTTC. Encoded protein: CASSLEGGVYNEQFF.

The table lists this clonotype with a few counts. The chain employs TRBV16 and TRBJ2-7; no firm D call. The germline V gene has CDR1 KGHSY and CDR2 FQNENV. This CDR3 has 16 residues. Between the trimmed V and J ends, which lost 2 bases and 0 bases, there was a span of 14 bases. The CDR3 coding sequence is TGTGCCAGCAGCCAAGTCCCAGTAAGTTTCTCCTACGAGCAGTACTTC. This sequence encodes CASSQVPVSFSYEQYF.